The T cell receptor (beta chain) under discussion was sequenced for a study of shared clonotypes between healthy human individuals. Germline V CDR1 and CDR2: SEHNR, FQNEAQ (reference sequence). The CDR3 has 19 amino acids. V dropped 5 bases and J dropped 0 bases, with 24 bases sitting between them. Among the donors, all were Caucasian adults who lived in Nashville, Tennessee. Clones were sequenced by immunoSEQ multiplex PCR, and TCRdb holds only the in-frame ones, with some missing. The data show a few million clones, approximately 92% seen once. This clonotype was obtained from a man aged 18 to 35 in good health. The chain couples TRBV7-9 to TRBJ2-3, with D perhaps TRBD1 (5 bases). Material for sequencing was naive CD4+ T cells sorted from blood. Subset given: CD45RA+ positively selected. The CDR3 here is CASSPDGAEAKKSTDTQYF. The CDR3 DNA reads as TGTGCCAGCAGCCCGGATGGGGCCGAGGCTAAAAAGAGCACAGATACGCAGTATTTT.